Listed here are 21 T cell receptor beta chains from one sample, sequenced in a study of CD8 T cells in ankylosing spondylitis. Study-wide findings and caveats: A TCR beta motif of eight highly homologous variants appeared characteristic of ankylosing spondylitis blood.

One entry per CDR3 protein results from TCRdb running MiXCR on the 5' RACE reads. In the table there are 450,000 to 550,000 distinct CDR3 sequences, about 5% of which are singletons. These receptors' targets are unknown. Sequencing was performed on blood, either unsorted or a sorted T cell fraction (not recorded which). The receptors stem from a male donor with ankylosing spondylitis.

This clonotype showed up many times. The genes are TRBV4-3 and TRBJ1-2; possible D gene TRBD1, 5 bases. CDR1 is LGHNA and CDR2 is YSLEER in the germline V gene. This CDR3 has 14 amino acids. V lost 2 bases, J lost 2 bases, and 9 bases lay in between. Written as DNA, the CDR3 is TGCGCCAGCAGCCAACCTGGGGGGAACTATGGCTACACCTTC. Its protein product is CASSQPGGNYGYTF.

This clonotype was observed a few times. This chain joins TRBV20-1 and TRBJ2-7; 7 nucleotides agree with TRBD1. The CDR3 has 13 residues. With 2 bases clipped from V and 3 bases from J, the junction kept 4 bases outside the gene matches. Germline V gene lookup returns CDR1 DFQATT and CDR2 SNEGSKA (reference sequence). CDR3 in amino acids: CSARIRQGYEQYF. The CDR3 coding sequence is TGCAGTGCTAGAATCAGACAGGGCTACGAGCAGTACTTC.

This clonotype was recorded many times. The gene calls are TRBV20-1 and TRBJ1-5; tentative D call: TRBD1 (5 bases). Germline V CDR1 and CDR2: DFQATT, SNEGSKA (reference sequence). V lost 5 bases to trimming and J lost 2 bases, with 19 bases between them. The CDR3 runs 16 residues. The CDR3 DNA sequence: TGCAGTGCTCCCCGAGGAGGGGTGGGTGGCAATCAGCCCCAGCATTTT. This gives the protein CSAPRGGVGGNQPQHF.

This clonotype was seen many times. The rearrangement links TRBV20-1 to TRBJ2-3; TRBD2 might be the D (5 bases). V lost 4 bases, J lost 2 bases, and 13 bases lay in between. CDR1 is DFQATT and CDR2 is SNEGSKA in the germline V gene (reference sequence). The CDR3 is 14 amino acids. The CDR3 region is CSATPGSDTDTQYF. Written as DNA, the CDR3 is TGCAGTGCTACCCCGGGGTCCGACACAGATACGCAGTATTTT.

This clonotype was found a few times. The chain carries TRBV7-2 and TRBJ2-1, with D possibly TRBD1 on 6 matching bases. The CDR3 is 17 residues long. V was cut by 2 bases and J by 7 bases, with 21 bases left in between. Per germline, CDR1 SGHTA and CDR2 FQGNSA. The DNA of the CDR3 is TGTGCCAGCAGCTTAAGGTCGGCCGGGGCAGGGGTTAATGAGCAGTTCTTC. Translated: CASSLRSAGAGVNEQFF.

This clonotype came up many times. The chain is built from TRBV5-8 and TRBJ1-4; 9 nucleotides match TRBD1. After removal of 5 bases from V and 7 bases from J, the junction contained 6 bases not matched to a gene. The germline CDR1 and CDR2 sequences are SGHTS and YDEGEE. The CDR3 runs to 14 residues. Written as DNA, the CDR3 is TGTGCCAGCAGGCCCACAGGGGGCTTTGAAAAACTGTTTTTT. Translation gives CASRPTGGFEKLFF.

This clonotype was seen ten or more times. This rearrangement joins TRBV7-9 to TRBJ2-7; unclear D gene. There are 14 residues in the CDR3. V shed 5 bases and J shed 6 bases, with 17 bases lying between them. Germline V gene data show CDR1 as SEHNR and CDR2 as FQNEAQ (reference sequence). The CDR3 region is CASSLGRSPSEQYF. The CDR3 DNA reads as TGTGCCAGCAGCCTAGGCAGGTCCCCCTCCGAGCAGTACTTC.

This clonotype was recorded many times. The gene calls are TRBV7-2 and TRBJ2-1; 7 nucleotides align to TRBD1. The CDR3 has 14 residues. V lost 5 bases, J lost 10 bases, and 11 bases stayed unmatched. Germline CDR1 is SGHTA and CDR2 is FQGNSA. The CDR3 DNA sequence: TGTGCCAGCAGCACCTACAACAGGGGTTGGGAGCAGTTCTTC. This gives the protein CASSTYNRGWEQFF.

This clonotype has a count of ten or more. V gene TRBV7-9 combines with J gene TRBJ2-5, with 8 bases lining up with TRBD1. V lost 7 bases and J lost 3; bases outside the gene matches: 10. The germline V gene has CDR1 SEHNR and CDR2 FQNEAQ (reference sequence). CDR3 size: 15 residues. CDR3 loop: CASIQTGGGEETQYF. In nucleotides, the CDR3 is TGTGCCAGCATCCAAACAGGGGGAGGAGAAGAGACCCAGTACTTC.

This clonotype was detected ten times or more. The V gene is TRBV5-1, the J gene TRBJ1-4, with D possibly matching TRBD1 (6 bases). V lost 7 bases, J lost 8 bases, and 21 bases lay in between. This CDR3 region has 15 residues. CDR1 and CDR2 (germline): SGHRS, YFSETQ. CDR3 region: CASGLRGPAEEKLFF. The CDR3 DNA follows: TGCGCCAGCGGGCTTCGGGGGCCGGCGGAAGAAAAACTGTTTTTT.

The sample holds many counts of this clonotype. The chain carries TRBV7-9 and TRBJ1-3; a weak D match, TRBD1 (5 bases). The V gene's germline CDR1 is SEHNR and CDR2 FQNEAQ (reference sequence). CDR3 size: 17 residues. The V gene lost 4 bases and the J gene lost 4 bases, with 20 bases spanning the gap. The CDR3 here is CASSSLQGGSFGNTIYF. The CDR3 DNA reads as TGTGCCAGCAGCTCACTTCAGGGTGGGTCCTTCGGAAACACCATATATTTT. Filled out from reference TRBV7-9 and TRBJ1-3, the complete variable domain reads DTGVSQNPRHKITKRGQNVTFRCDPISEHNRLYWYRQTLGQGPEFLTYFQNEAQLEKSRLLSDRFSAERPKGSFSTLEIQRTEQGDSAMYLCASSSLQGGSFGNTIYFGEGSWLTVV.

This clonotype has at least ten counts. The rearrangement links TRBV9 to TRBJ2-2; no firm D call. This CDR3 spans 16 amino acids. V shed 1 base and J shed 3 bases, with 13 bases lying between them. Germline loops: CDR1 SGDLS, CDR2 YYNGEE. In DNA, the CDR3 is TGTGCCAGCAGCGTAAGTTGGGGTCCGGACACCGGGGAGCTGTTTTTT. Translation: CASSVSWGPDTGELFF.

In its sample, this clonotype was seen many times. The chain recombines TRBV20-1 with TRBJ2-3, with D perhaps matching TRBD2 (5 bases). This CDR3 is 16 amino acids long. Looked up from germline, CDR1 is DFQATT and CDR2 is SNEGSKA (reference sequence). V was pared by 3 bases and J by 3 bases, with 19 bases between. The CDR3 protein is CSASPLMRRGTDTQYF. The CDR3 DNA reads as TGCAGTGCTAGCCCCCTGATGCGCCGGGGTACAGATACGCAGTATTTT.

In its sample, this clonotype was seen a few times. The gene calls are TRBV20-1 and TRBJ2-1; maybe TRBD2 (6 bases). The CDR3 totals 19 residues. Germline CDR1 and CDR2: DFQATT and SNEGSKA (reference sequence). V dropped 1 base and J dropped 4 bases, with 26 bases sitting between them. The CDR3 loop reads CSARAGSAYPLLLYNEQFF. CDR3 nucleotide sequence: TGCAGTGCTAGAGCCGGGAGCGCATACCCGCTTCTATTATACAATGAGCAGTTCTTC.

The chain recombines TRBV7-3 with TRBJ1-1; D gene ambiguous. Germline V lookup: CDR1 SGHTA, CDR2 FQGTGA. Deletions cut 1 base from V and 1 base from J, with 7 bases between. The CDR3 contains 14 residues. CDR3 nucleotides: TGTGCCAGCAGCTTAAACCATCCGAACACTGAAGCTTTCTTT. Protein: CASSLNHPNTEAFF.

CDR3 in DNA: TGTGCCAGCAGCCAAATACCCTCGAGAAGTGAAAAACTGTTTTTT. This gives the protein CASSQIPSRSEKLFF. The chain links TRBV11-2 to TRBJ1-4; D remains ambiguous. Trimming left V 5 bases short and J 7 bases short, with 17 bases between. The CDR3 contains 15 residues. The V gene's germline CDR1 is SGHAT and CDR2 FQNNGV. The full variable domain, in which reference TRBV11-2 and TRBJ1-4 provide the parts outside the CDR3, is EAGVAQSPRYKIIEKRQSVAFWCNPISGHATLYWYQQILGQGPKLLIQFQNNGVVDDSQLPKDRFSAERLKGVDSTLKIQPAKLEDSAVYLCASSQIPSRSEKLFFGSGTQLSVL.

This clonotype was counted at least ten times. The rearrangement uses TRBV12-3 or TRBV12-4 and TRBJ2-1; D might be TRBD2 (6 bases). V was trimmed by 5 bases and J by 5 bases, leaving 13 bases between them. This CDR3 has 14 residues. CDR3 DNA sequence: TGTGCCAGCAGTACGGCGGGGAGAGACAATGAGCAGTTCTTC. Protein sequence: CASSTAGRDNEQFF.

This clonotype showed up many times. This chain joins TRBV5-1 and TRBJ1-2; D possibly corresponds to TRBD1 (5 bases). This CDR3 is 15 amino acids long. CDR1 SGHRS and CDR2 YFSETQ come from the germline V gene. V lost 1 base and J 8 bases, leaving 18 bases between the germline ends. CDR3 sequence: CASSLNGDRFGGYTF. For the CDR3, the DNA is TGCGCCAGCAGCTTGAACGGGGACCGGTTTGGAGGCTACACCTTC.

The gene calls are TRBV20-1 and TRBJ2-7; D may correspond to TRBD1 or TRBD2 (5 bases each). With 3 bases removed from V and 0 bases from J, the gap between germline ends came to 15 bases. Germline V gene sequence: CDR1 DFQATT, CDR2 SNEGSKA (reference sequence). This CDR3 region has 15 residues. The CDR3 region is CSARRPGRSSYEQYF. The CDR3 DNA sequence: TGCAGTGCTAGGCGCCCGGGGCGGAGCTCCTACGAGCAGTACTTC.

Many counts were recorded for this clonotype. The chain couples TRBV11-2 to TRBJ2-7; 13 bases are shared with TRBD2. The CDR3 loop spans 14 amino acids. CDR1 is SGHAT, CDR2 FQNNGV, per germline. V was pared by 3 bases and J by 6 bases, with 2 bases of the junction left unmatched. CDR3 in amino acids: CASSLGLAGTEQYF. The DNA of the CDR3 is TGTGCCAGCAGCTTGGGACTAGCGGGAACCGAGCAGTACTTC.

The rearrangement links TRBV11-2 to TRBJ1-6, with D possibly TRBD1 on 6 matching bases. Germline-derived CDR1 and CDR2 are SGHAT and FQNNGV. This CDR3 is 16 amino acids long. The V gene lost 1 base and the J gene lost 7 bases, with 14 bases spanning the gap. Here the CDR3 reads CASSLVVSQGNSPLHF. The CDR3 DNA sequence: TGTGCCAGCAGCTTAGTAGTTAGTCAGGGGAATTCACCCCTCCACTTT.